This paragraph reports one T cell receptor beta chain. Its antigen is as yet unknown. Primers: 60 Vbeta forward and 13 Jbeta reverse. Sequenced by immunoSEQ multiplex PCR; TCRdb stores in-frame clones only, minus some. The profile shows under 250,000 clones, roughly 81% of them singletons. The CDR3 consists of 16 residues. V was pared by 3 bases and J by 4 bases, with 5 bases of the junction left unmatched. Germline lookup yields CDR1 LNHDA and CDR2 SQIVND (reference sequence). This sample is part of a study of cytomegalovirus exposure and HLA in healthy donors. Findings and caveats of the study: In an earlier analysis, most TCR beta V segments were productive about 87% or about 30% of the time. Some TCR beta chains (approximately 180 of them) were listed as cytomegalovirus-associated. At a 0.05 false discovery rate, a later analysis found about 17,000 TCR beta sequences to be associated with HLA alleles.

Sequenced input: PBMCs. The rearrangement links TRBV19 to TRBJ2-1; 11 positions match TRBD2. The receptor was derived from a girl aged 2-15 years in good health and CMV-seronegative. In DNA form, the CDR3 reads TGTGCCAGTAGTATCGGGACTAGCGGTGGATACAATGAGCAGTTCTTC. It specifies CASSIGTSGGYNEQFF. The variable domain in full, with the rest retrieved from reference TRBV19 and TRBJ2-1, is DGGITQSPKYLFRKEGQNVTLSCEQNLNHDAMYWYRQDPGQGLRLIYYSQIVNDFQKGDIAEGYSVSREKKESFPLTVTSAQKNPTAFYLCASSIGTSGGYNEQFFGPGTRLTVL.